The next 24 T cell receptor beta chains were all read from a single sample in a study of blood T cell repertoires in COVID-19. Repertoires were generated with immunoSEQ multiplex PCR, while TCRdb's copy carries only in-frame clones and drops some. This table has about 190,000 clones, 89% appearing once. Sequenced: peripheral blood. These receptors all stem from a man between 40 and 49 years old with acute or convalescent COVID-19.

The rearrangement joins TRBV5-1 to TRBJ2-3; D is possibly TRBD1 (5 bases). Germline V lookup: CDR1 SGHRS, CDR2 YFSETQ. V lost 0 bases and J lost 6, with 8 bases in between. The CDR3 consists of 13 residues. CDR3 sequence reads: CASSLEGADTQYF. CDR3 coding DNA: TGCGCCAGCAGCTTGGAAGGGGCGGATACGCAGTATTTT.

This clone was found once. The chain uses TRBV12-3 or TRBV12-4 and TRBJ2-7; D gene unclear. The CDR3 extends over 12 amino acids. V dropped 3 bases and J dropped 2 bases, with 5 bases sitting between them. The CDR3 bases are TGTGCCAGCAGTTTCGCGCCCTACGAGCAGTACTTC. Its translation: CASSFAPYEQYF.

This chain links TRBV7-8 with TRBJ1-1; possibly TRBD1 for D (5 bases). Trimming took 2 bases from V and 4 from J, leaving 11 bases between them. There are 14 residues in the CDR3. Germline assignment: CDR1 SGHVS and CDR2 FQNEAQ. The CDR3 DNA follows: TGTGCCAGCAGCTTACGGGAGGGGCTCACTGAAGCTTTCTTT. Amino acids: CASSLREGLTEAFF.

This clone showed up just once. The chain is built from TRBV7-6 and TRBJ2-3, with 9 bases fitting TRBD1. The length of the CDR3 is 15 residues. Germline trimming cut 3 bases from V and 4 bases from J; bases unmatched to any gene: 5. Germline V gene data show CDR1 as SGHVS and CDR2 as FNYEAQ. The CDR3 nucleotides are TGTGCCAGCAGCTTCGGGGGACAGGGTGCAGATACGCAGTATTTT. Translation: CASSFGGQGADTQYF. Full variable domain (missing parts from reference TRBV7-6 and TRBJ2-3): GAGVSQSPRYKVTKRGQDVALRCDPISGHVSLYWYRQALGQGPEFLTYFNYEAQQDKSGLPNDRFSAERPEGSISTLTIQRTEQRDSAMYRCASSFGGQGADTQYFGPGTRLTVL.

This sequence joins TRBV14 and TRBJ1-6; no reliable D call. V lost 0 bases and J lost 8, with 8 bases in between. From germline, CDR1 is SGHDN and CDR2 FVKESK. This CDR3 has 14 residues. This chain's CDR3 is CASSQDSWYSPLHF. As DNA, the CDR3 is TGTGCCAGCAGCCAAGATAGTTGGTATTCACCCCTCCACTTT.

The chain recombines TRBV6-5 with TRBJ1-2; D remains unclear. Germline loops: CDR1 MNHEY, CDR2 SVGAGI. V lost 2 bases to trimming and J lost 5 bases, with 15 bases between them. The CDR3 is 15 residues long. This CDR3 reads CASSYPTPGGYGYTF. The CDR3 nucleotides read TGTGCCAGCAGTTACCCGACTCCTGGCGGGTATGGCTACACCTTC.

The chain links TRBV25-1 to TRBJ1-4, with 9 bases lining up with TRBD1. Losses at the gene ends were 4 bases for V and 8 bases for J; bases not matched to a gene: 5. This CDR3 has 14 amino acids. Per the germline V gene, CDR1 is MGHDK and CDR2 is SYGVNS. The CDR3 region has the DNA TGTGCCAGCAGTGGCACAGGGGGCCGGGAAAAACTGTTTTTT. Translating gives CASSGTGGREKLFF. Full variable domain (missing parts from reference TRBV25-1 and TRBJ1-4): EADIYQTPRYLVIGTGKKITLECSQTMGHDKMYWYQQDPGMELHLIHYSYGVNSTEKGDLSSESTVSRIRTEHFPLTLESARPSHTSQYLCASSGTGGREKLFFGSGTQLSVL.

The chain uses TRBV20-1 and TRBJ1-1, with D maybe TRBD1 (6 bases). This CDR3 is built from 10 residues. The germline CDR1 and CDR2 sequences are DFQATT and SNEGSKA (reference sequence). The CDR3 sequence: CRGGNTEAFF. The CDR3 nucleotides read TGCAGAGGGGGGAACACTGAAGCTTTCTTT.

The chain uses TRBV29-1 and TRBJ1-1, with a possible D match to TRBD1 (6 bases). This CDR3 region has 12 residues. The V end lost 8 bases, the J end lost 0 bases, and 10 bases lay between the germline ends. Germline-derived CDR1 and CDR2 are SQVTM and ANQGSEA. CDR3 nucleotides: TGCAGCTCGGGACACGTGAACACTGAAGCTTTCTTT. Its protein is CSSGHVNTEAFF. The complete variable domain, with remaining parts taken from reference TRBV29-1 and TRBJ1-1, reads SAVISQKPSRDICQRGTSLTIQCQVDSQVTMMFWYRQQPGQSLTLIATANQGSEATYESGFVIDKFPISRPNLTFSTLTVSNMSPEDSSIYLCSSGHVNTEAFFGQGTRLTVV.

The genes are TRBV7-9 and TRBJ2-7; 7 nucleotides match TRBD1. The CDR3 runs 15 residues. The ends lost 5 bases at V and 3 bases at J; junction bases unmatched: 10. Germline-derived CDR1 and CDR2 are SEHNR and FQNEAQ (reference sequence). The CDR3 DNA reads TGTGCCAGCAGCGCCGAGGGGACAGACCTCTACGAGCAGTACTTC. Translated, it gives CASSAEGTDLYEQYF.

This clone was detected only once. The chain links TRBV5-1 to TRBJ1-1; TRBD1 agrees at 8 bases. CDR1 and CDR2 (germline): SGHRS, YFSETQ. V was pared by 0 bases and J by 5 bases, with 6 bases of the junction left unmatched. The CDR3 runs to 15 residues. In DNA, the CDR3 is TGCGCCAGCAGCTTGGACGGACAGGGAGGGACTGAAGCTTTCTTT. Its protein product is CASSLDGQGGTEAFF.

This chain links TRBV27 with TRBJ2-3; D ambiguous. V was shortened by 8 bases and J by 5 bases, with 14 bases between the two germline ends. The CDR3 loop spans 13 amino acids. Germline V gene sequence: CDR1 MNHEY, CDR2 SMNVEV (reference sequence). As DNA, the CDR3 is TGTGCCAGCCGTTACAACCCTGGAGATACGCAGTATTTT. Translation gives CASRYNPGDTQYF.

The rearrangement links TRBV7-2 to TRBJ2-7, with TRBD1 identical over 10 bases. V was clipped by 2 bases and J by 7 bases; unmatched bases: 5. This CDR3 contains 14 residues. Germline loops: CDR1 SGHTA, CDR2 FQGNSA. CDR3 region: CASSLSGTGDEQYF. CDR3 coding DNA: TGTGCCAGCAGCTTATCTGGGACAGGGGATGAGCAGTACTTC.

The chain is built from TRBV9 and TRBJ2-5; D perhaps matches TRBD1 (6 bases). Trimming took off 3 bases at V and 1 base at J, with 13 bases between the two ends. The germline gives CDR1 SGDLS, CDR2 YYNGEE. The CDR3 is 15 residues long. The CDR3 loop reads CASSADTGFQETQYF. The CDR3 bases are TGTGCCAGCAGCGCGGACACAGGGTTCCAAGAGACCCAGTACTTC.

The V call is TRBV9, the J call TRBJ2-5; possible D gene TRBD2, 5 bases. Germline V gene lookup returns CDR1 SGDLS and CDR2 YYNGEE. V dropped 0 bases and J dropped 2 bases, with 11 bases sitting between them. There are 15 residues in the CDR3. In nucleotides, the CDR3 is TGTGCCAGCAGCGTAGCAAGCGGTATACAAGAGACCCAGTACTTC. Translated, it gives CASSVASGIQETQYF.

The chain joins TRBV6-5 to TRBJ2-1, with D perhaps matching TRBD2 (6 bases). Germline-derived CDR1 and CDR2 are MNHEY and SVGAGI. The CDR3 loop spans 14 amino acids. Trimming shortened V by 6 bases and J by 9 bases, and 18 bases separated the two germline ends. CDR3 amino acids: CASREPFKGGEQFF. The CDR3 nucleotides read TGTGCCAGCAGGGAGCCTTTCAAGGGAGGTGAGCAGTTCTTC.

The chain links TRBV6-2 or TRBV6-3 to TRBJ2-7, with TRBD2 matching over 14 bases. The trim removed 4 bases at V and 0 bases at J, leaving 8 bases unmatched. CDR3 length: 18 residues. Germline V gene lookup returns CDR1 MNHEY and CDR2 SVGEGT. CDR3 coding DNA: TGTGCCAGCAGTTCCGGACTAGCGGGGGGCCTAAGCTCCTACGAGCAGTACTTC. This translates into CASSSGLAGGLSSYEQYF.

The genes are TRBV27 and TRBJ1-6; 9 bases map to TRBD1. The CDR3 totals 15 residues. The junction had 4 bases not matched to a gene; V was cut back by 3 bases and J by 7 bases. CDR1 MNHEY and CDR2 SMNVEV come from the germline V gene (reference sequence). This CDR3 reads CASSFGGTGNSPLHF. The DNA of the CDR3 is TGTGCCAGCAGTTTTGGGGGGACAGGGAATTCACCCCTCCACTTT.

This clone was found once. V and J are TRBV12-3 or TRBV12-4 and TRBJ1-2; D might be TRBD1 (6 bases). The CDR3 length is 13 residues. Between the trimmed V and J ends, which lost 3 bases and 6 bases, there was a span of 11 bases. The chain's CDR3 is CASSFRGGDGYTF. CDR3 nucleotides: TGTGCCAGCAGTTTCCGGGGGGGCGATGGCTACACCTTC.

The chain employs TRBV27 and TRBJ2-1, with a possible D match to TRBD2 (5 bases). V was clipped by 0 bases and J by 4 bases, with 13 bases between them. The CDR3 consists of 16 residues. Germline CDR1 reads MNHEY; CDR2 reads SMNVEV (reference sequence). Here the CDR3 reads CASSLSAAEKYNEQFF. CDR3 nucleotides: TGTGCCAGCAGTTTATCAGCGGCAGAGAAGTACAATGAGCAGTTCTTC.

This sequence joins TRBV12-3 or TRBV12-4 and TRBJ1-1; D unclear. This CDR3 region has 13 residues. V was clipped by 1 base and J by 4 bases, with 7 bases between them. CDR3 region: CASSLDSGTEAFF. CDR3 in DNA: TGTGCCAGCAGTTTAGACAGCGGCACTGAAGCTTTCTTT.

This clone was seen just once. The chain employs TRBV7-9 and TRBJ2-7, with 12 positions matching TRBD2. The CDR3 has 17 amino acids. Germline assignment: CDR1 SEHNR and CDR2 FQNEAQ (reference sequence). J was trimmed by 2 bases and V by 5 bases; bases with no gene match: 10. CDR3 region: CASSQTASGGDPYEQYF. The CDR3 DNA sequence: TGTGCCAGCAGCCAAACGGCTAGCGGGGGGGATCCCTACGAGCAGTACTTC.

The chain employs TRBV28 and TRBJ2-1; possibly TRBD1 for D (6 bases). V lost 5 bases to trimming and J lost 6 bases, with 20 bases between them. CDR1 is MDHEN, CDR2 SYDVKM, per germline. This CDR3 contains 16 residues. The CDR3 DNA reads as TGTGCCAGCAGTCCCCGAGGGACACCAGGGAGCAATGAGCAGTTCTTC. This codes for CASSPRGTPGSNEQFF.

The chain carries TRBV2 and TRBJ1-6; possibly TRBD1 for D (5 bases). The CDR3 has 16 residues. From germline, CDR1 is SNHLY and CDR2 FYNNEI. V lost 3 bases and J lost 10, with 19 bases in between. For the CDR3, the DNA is TGTGCCAGCAGTGACGGGGGTACGGGGGTTTACTCACCCCTCCACTTT. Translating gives CASSDGGTGVYSPLHF. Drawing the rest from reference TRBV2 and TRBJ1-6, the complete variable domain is EPEVTQTPSHQVTQMGQEVILRCVPISNHLYFYWYRQILGQKVEFLVSFYNNEISEKSEIFDDQFSVERPDGSNFTLKIRSTKLEDSAMYFCASSDGGTGVYSPLHFGNGTRLTVT.